Listed below are T cell receptor beta chains from one sample, sequenced in a study of OX40 agonist ivuxolimab in advanced cancers. Sequenced by immunoSEQ multiplex PCR; TCRdb stores in-frame clones only, minus some. The repertoire holds 48,000 or so clones, with 90% to 95% as singletons. This sample comprised CD4+ or CD8+ T cells sorted from blood, obtained in a trial of the OX40 agonist ivuxolimab. These receptors originate from an adult with an advanced solid tumor such as melanoma, head and neck, liver or kidney cancer. CDR3s include the opening cysteine and the closing phenylalanine or tryptophan. The order of the fields is V gene, J gene, clone size, D gene, CDR3 protein, CDR3 DNA. D genes are given only for firm matches. Clone size is stated in some rows and not others, as once, few, many or a class when expanded.

TRBV28	TRBJ2-7	.	.	CASTQDVSSYEQYF	TGTGCCAGCACCCAGGACGTGAGCTCCTACGAGCAGTACTTC
TRBV11-2	TRBJ2-5	.	TRBD2	CASSLVSGAQETQYF	TGTGCCAGCAGCTTAGTTAGCGGGGCCCAAGAGACCCAGTACTTC
TRBV7-2	TRBJ2-3	.	TRBD2	CASSSSSGSTQYF	TGTGCCAGCAGCTCCTCTAGCGGGAGCACGCAGTATTTT
TRBV11-2	TRBJ2-7	.	TRBD2	CASSLVAGGPYEQYF	TGTGCCAGCAGCCTCGTAGCGGGAGGGCCCTACGAGCAGTACTTC
TRBV7-9	TRBJ1-4	.	TRBD1	CASSRAGTANEKLFF	TGTGCCAGCAGCCGGGCCGGGACAGCTAATGAAAAACTGTTTTTT
TRBV6-1	TRBJ2-6	.	TRBD1	CASDTGAGANVLTF	TGTGCCAGTGACACAGGGGCCGGGGCCAACGTCCTGACTTTC
TRBV19	TRBJ2-1	.	.	CASSILGNEQFF	TGTGCCAGTAGTATACTAGGGAATGAGCAGTTCTTC
TRBV19	TRBJ2-1	.	.	CASSWGLYNEQFF	TGTGCCAGTAGCTGGGGACTGTACAATGAGCAGTTCTTC
TRBV2	TRBJ1-2	.	TRBD1	CASSEAPAGGYGYTF	TGTGCCAGCAGTGAAGCCCCGGCAGGGGGCTATGGCTACACCTTC
TRBV9	TRBJ2-5	.	.	CASSVGDTQYQETQYF	TGTGCCAGCAGCGTAGGGGACACCCAGTACCAAGAGACCCAGTACTTC
TRBV4-1	TRBJ2-7	.	.	CASSQEGRGGDEQYF	TGCGCCAGCAGCCAAGAAGGCCGGGGAGGAGACGAGCAGTACTTC
TRBV7-9	TRBJ2-5	.	.	CASSLVPEETQYF	TGTGCCAGCAGCTTAGTCCCCGAAGAGACCCAGTACTTC
TRBV7-3	TRBJ2-7	.	.	CASSLDSSYEQYF	TGTGCCAGCAGCTTGGACAGCTCCTACGAGCAGTACTTC
TRBV29-1	TRBJ2-7	.	.	CSAGPSGPAHEQYF	TGCAGCGCGGGCCCAAGCGGTCCCGCCCACGAGCAGTACTTC
TRBV18	TRBJ2-7	.	.	CASSPAGYEQYF	TGTGCCAGCTCACCAGCCGGGTACGAGCAGTACTTC
TRBV7-9	TRBJ2-5	.	.	CASSSGPGQRETQYF	TGTGCCAGCAGCTCAGGGCCGGGTCAGAGGGAGACCCAGTACTTC
TRBV28	TRBJ2-7	.	.	CASSFPQETSYEQYF	TGTGCCAGCAGTTTCCCGCAGGAGACCTCCTACGAGCAGTACTTC
TRBV30	TRBJ2-2	.	.	CAWSVVGGELFF	TGTGCCTGGAGTGTGGTGGGCGGGGAGCTGTTTTTT
TRBV9	TRBJ2-1	once	TRBD1	CASSEGDRGFNEQFF	TGTGCCAGCAGCGAGGGGGACAGGGGATTTAATGAGCAGTTCTTC
TRBV7-8	TRBJ1-2	.	.	CASGYGQDYGYTF	TGTGCCAGCGGCTATGGGCAAGACTATGGCTACACCTTC
TRBV28	TRBJ2-7	.	TRBD2	CASSLPGLAGEAKDEQYF	TGTGCCAGCAGTTTACCGGGACTAGCGGGAGAGGCCAAGGACGAGCAGTACTTC
TRBV9	TRBJ2-1	.	TRBD2	CASSPWTSGSWNEQFF	TGTGCCAGCAGCCCGTGGACTAGCGGGAGTTGGAATGAGCAGTTCTTC
TRBV20-1	TRBJ2-7	.	.	CSAPQGVEQYF	TGCAGTGCCCCTCAGGGTGTTGAGCAGTACTTC
TRBV7-2	TRBJ2-7	.	.	CASSLGGEWSYEQYF	TGTGCCAGCAGCCTCGGCGGAGAATGGTCCTACGAGCAGTACTTC
TRBV29-1	TRBJ1-5	.	.	CSVDEGIGPQHF	TGCAGCGTTGACGAAGGGATAGGGCCCCAGCATTTT
TRBV11-2	TRBJ2-7	.	.	CASSYQRSYEQYF	TGTGCCAGCAGCTACCAGCGGTCCTACGAGCAGTACTTC
TRBV9	TRBJ2-2	.	TRBD2	CASSVLAGVETGELFF	TGTGCCAGCAGCGTTCTAGCGGGAGTAGAAACCGGGGAGCTGTTTTTT